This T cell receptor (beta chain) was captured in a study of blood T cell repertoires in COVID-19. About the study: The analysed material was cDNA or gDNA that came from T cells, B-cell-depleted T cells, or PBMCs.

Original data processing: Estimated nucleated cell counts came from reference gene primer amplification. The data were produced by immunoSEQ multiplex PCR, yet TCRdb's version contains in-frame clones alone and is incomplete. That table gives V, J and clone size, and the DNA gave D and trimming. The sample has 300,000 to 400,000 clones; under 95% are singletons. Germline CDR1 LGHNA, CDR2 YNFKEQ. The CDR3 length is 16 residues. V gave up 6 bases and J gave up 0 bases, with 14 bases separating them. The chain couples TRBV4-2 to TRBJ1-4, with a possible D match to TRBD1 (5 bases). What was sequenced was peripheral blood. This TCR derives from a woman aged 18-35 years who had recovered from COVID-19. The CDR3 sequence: CASSEARQTTNEKLFF. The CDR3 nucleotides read TGTGCCAGCAGTGAAGCAAGACAGACAACTAATGAAAAACTGTTTTTT.